The 29 T cell receptor beta chains in this list originate from one sample, sequenced in a study of OX40 agonist ivuxolimab in advanced cancers. Libraries were made using the immunoSEQ multiplex PCR assay. TCRdb's version of the immuneACCESS table is confined to in-frame rearrangements and falls short of the full clone set. An unresolved V gene accounts for under half of the shortfall where checked; the remainder is of unknown origin. This sample has just over 60,000 clones in its table, and roughly 87% of those were observed once. 16% of the sample comes from the top ten. Source: CD4+ or CD8+ T cells sorted from blood, taken in a trial of the OX40 agonist ivuxolimab. The receptor set was obtained from an adult with an advanced solid tumor such as melanoma, head and neck, liver or kidney cancer.

The chain links TRBV9 to TRBJ2-7; tentatively, D is TRBD1 (6 bases). The length of the CDR3 is 15 residues. The V end was cut by 3 bases, the J end by 6 bases, with 19 bases between. Germline loops: CDR1 SGDLS, CDR2 YYNGEE. This CDR3 reads CASSGKQGSFREQYF. The CDR3, as DNA: TGTGCCAGCAGCGGTAAACAGGGTAGTTTTCGCGAGCAGTACTTC.

The J gene is TRBJ1-5, the V gene TRBV28, with 7 bases aligning to TRBD1. V lost 8 bases, J lost 3 bases, and 10 bases stayed unmatched. The CDR3 runs 15 residues. Germline V gene data show CDR1 as MDHEN and CDR2 as SYDVKM. This CDR3 reads CASSERGRINQPQHF. CDR3 DNA: TGTGCCAGCTCGGAGAGGGGGCGCATCAATCAGCCCCAGCATTTT.

The chain links TRBV4-2 to TRBJ2-5, with D maybe TRBD2 (6 bases). Deletions cut 0 bases from V and 4 bases from J, with 30 bases between. This CDR3 has 21 residues. Per the germline V gene, CDR1 is LGHNA and CDR2 is YNFKEQ. CDR3 sequence reads: CASSQDVGPGAVQTWRETQYF. The CDR3 region has the DNA TGTGCCAGCAGCCAAGATGTAGGCCCGGGAGCGGTCCAAACTTGGCGAGAGACCCAGTACTTC.

This rearrangement joins TRBV6-4 to TRBJ2-1; D remains ambiguous. Germline V gene lookup returns CDR1 MRHNA and CDR2 SNTAGT. Trimming took off 3 bases at V and 6 bases at J, with 9 bases between the two ends. The CDR3 is made up of 13 amino acids. In nucleotides, the CDR3 is TGTGCCAGCAGTGAAACAGACACCAATGAGCAGTTCTTC. Protein sequence: CASSETDTNEQFF.

This chain connects TRBV28 to TRBJ2-5, with D possibly TRBD2 on 7 matching bases. Germline CDR1 MDHEN, CDR2 SYDVKM. Trimming took off 7 bases at V and 2 bases at J, with 14 bases between the two ends. This CDR3 spans 14 amino acids. The CDR3 protein is CASIGGAVQETQYF. The CDR3 nucleotides are TGTGCCAGCATAGGGGGGGCAGTGCAAGAGACCCAGTACTTC. Full variable domain (outside the CDR3, taken from reference TRBV28 and TRBJ2-5): DVKVTQSSRYLVKRTGEKVFLECVQDMDHENMFWYRQDPGLGLRLIYFSYDVKMKEKGDIPEGYSVSREKKERFSLILESASTNQTSMYLCASIGGAVQETQYFGPGTRLLVL.

The rearrangement joins TRBV5-1 to TRBJ2-3; unclear D gene. Trimming stripped 4 bases from V and 6 bases from J, with 12 bases between. The CDR3 loop spans 13 amino acids. CDR1 is SGHRS and CDR2 is YFSETQ in the germline V gene. For the CDR3, the DNA is TGCGCCAGCAGCCAGTACCCCCGTGATACGCAGTATTTT. The encoded protein is CASSQYPRDTQYF.

This clone was picked up one time. The rearrangement uses TRBV5-1 and TRBJ2-5; D call uncertain. This CDR3 region has 12 residues. The germline V and J ends were trimmed by 2 bases and 3 bases, with 5 bases remaining between them. Germline CDR1 is SGHRS and CDR2 is YFSETQ. CDR3 in DNA: TGCGCCAGCAGCTTAAGTGAAGAGACCCAGTACTTC. Translated, it gives CASSLSEETQYF. The complete variable domain, with remaining parts taken from reference TRBV5-1 and TRBJ2-5, reads KAGVTQTPRYLIKTRGQQVTLSCSPISGHRSVSWYQQTPGQGLQFLFEYFSETQRNKGNFPGRFSGRQFSNSRSEMNVSTLELGDSALYLCASSLSEETQYFGPGTRLLVL.

The CDR3 region is CASAGQGSYEQYF. In DNA form, the CDR3 reads TGTGCCAGCGCGGGACAGGGTTCCTACGAGCAGTACTTC. The V gene is TRBV6-6, the J gene TRBJ2-7; the match to TRBD1 covers 9 bases. Germline V lookup: CDR1 MNHNY, CDR2 SVGAGI (reference sequence). J lost 1 base, V lost 8 bases, and 3 bases had no gene match. The length of the CDR3 is 13 residues.

The rearrangement links TRBV11-1 to TRBJ1-1; D perhaps matches TRBD1 (6 bases). CDR3 size: 15 residues. The V and J ends lost 1 base and 1 base respectively, with 10 bases between them. Germline V gene sequence: CDR1 SGHAT, CDR2 FQDESV (reference sequence). The CDR3 nucleotides read TGTGCCAGCAGCTTAGTCGGAGGGGGGAACACTGAAGCTTTCTTT. This codes for CASSLVGGGNTEAFF.

The chain carries TRBV5-8 and TRBJ1-5, with a tentative D call TRBD1 (5 bases). V gave up 4 bases and J gave up 4 bases, with 15 bases separating them. This CDR3 contains 15 residues. The germline gives CDR1 SGHTS, CDR2 YDEGEE. CDR3 nucleotides: TGTGCCAGCAGCCGGGACCGAGTAGCAAATCAGCCCCAGCATTTT. It encodes CASSRDRVANQPQHF.

V usage is TRBV7-9 and J usage is TRBJ2-5, with 12 bases fitting TRBD2. Trimming took 6 bases from V and 2 from J; bases not matched to a gene: 7. Germline V gene sequence: CDR1 SEHNR, CDR2 FQNEAQ (reference sequence). This CDR3 has 16 amino acids. CDR3: CASRRGLAGLQETQYF. The CDR3 coding sequence is TGTGCCAGCAGACGAGGACTAGCGGGACTTCAAGAGACCCAGTACTTC.

The gene calls are TRBV28 and TRBJ1-1; D is perhaps TRBD1 (5 bases). The CDR3 extends over 12 amino acids. V was clipped by 3 bases and J by 7 bases, with 9 bases between them. Germline CDR1 MDHEN, CDR2 SYDVKM. CDR3 DNA: TGTGCCAGCAGTTTGTGGGGGGTTGAAGCTTTCTTT. This translates into CASSLWGVEAFF.

This clone has ten or more counts. The chain recombines TRBV7-9 with TRBJ2-7; possibly TRBD2 for D (6 bases). Germline values: CDR1 SEHNR, CDR2 FQNEAQ (reference sequence). The ends were cut back, 1 base at V and 2 bases at J, with 12 bases in the middle. The CDR3 loop spans 15 amino acids. This chain's CDR3 is CASSLGGTDPYEQYF. For the CDR3, the DNA is TGTGCCAGCAGCTTAGGCGGGACGGACCCCTACGAGCAGTACTTC. The entire variable domain, with the rest obtained from reference TRBV7-9 and TRBJ2-7, is as follows: DTGVSQNPRHKITKRGQNVTFRCDPISEHNRLYWYRQTLGQGPEFLTYFQNEAQLEKSRLLSDRFSAERPKGSFSTLEIQRTEQGDSAMYLCASSLGGTDPYEQYFGPGTRLTVT.

Only a few counts were recorded for this clone. The chain has TRBV2 and TRBJ2-7, with 8 bases lining up with TRBD1. The CDR3 is made up of 14 amino acids. The V segment lost 4 bases and the J segment 0 bases; nucleotides outside the gene matches: 2. The germline V gene encodes CDR1 SNHLY and CDR2 FYNNEI. The DNA of the CDR3 is TGTGCCAGCAGTGGACAGGGGACCTCCTACGAGCAGTACTTC. Amino acids: CASSGQGTSYEQYF. Looking up the rest from reference TRBV2 and TRBJ2-7 gives the full variable domain: EPEVTQTPSHQVTQMGQEVILRCVPISNHLYFYWYRQILGQKVEFLVSFYNNEISEKSEIFDDQFSVERPDGSNFTLKIRSTKLEDSAMYFCASSGQGTSYEQYFGPGTRLTVT.

This chain uses TRBV13 with TRBJ2-2; 10 bases are a match to TRBD1. Per the germline V gene, CDR1 is PRHDT and CDR2 is FYEKMQ (reference sequence). The CDR3 loop spans 15 amino acids. J gave up 6 bases and V 3 bases, and 4 bases lay outside the gene matches. CDR3 bases: TGTGCCAGCAGCTTCCAGACAGGGGGCTCCGGGGAGCTGTTTTTT. This encodes CASSFQTGGSGELFF.

V gene TRBV6-6 combines with J gene TRBJ1-1; TRBD1 agrees at 7 bases. Germline trimming cut 10 bases from V and 2 bases from J; bases unmatched to any gene: 7. The CDR3 is made up of 13 amino acids. Germline CDR1 and CDR2: MNHNY and SVGAGI (reference sequence). The CDR3: CATRDRVNTEAFF. CDR3 coding DNA: TGTGCCACCAGGGACAGAGTAAACACTGAAGCTTTCTTT.

The chain joins TRBV18 to TRBJ2-2; D ambiguous. The CDR3 has 15 residues. The V end lost 0 bases, the J end lost 1 base, and 6 bases lay between the germline ends. The germline V gene encodes CDR1 KGHSH and CDR2 LQKENI. The CDR3 here is CASSPPAGNTGELFF. For the CDR3, the DNA is TGTGCCAGCTCACCACCGGCCGGGAACACCGGGGAGCTGTTTTTT.

The chain joins TRBV7-6 to TRBJ1-1; D is undetermined. The CDR3 is 16 residues long. Trimming shortened V by 1 base and J by 0 bases, and 12 bases separated the two germline ends. From germline, CDR1 is SGHVS and CDR2 FNYEAQ. CDR3 residues: CASSLVPGLMNTEAFF. The CDR3 DNA reads TGTGCCAGCAGCTTAGTACCAGGACTCATGAACACTGAAGCTTTCTTT.

The chain is built from TRBV2 and TRBJ2-7; TRBD1 is a possible D gene (5 bases). CDR1 and CDR2 (germline): SNHLY, FYNNEI. Trimming shortened V by 5 bases and J by 0 bases, and 14 bases separated the two germline ends. The CDR3 extends over 15 amino acids. CDR3 in amino acids: CASSIRQLTSYEQYF. The CDR3 DNA reads TGTGCCAGCAGTATTCGACAGCTAACCTCCTACGAGCAGTACTTC.

This chain uses TRBV9 with TRBJ2-5; D is possibly TRBD1 (6 bases). The DNA end is a closer match to TRBJ2-7, so the J assignment may be wrong. This CDR3 has 16 residues. Germline CDR1 SGDLS, CDR2 YYNGEE. CDR3 in amino acids: CASSVGWGQPAYEQYF. The CDR3 bases are TGTGCCAGCAGCGTAGGGTGGGGACAACCTGCCTACGAGCAGTACTTC.

The chain carries TRBV14 and TRBJ2-3; TRBD2 matches 7 bases. The J segment lost 1 base and the V segment lost 0 bases, leaving 4 bases of the junction unmatched. The CDR3 loop spans 16 amino acids. Germline CDR1 SGHDN, CDR2 FVKESK. CDR3 sequence reads: CASSQDAGARTDTQYF. DNA for the CDR3: TGTGCCAGCAGCCAAGACGCGGGAGCGCGCACAGATACGCAGTATTTT.

The CDR3 here is CASNLVAGGRNEQYF. CDR3 coding DNA: TGTGCCAGCAATCTCGTAGCGGGAGGGCGGAACGAGCAGTACTTC. The chain links TRBV28 to TRBJ2-7, with 11 bases identical to TRBD2. The V and J ends lost 7 bases and 5 bases, in that order; junction bases with no gene match: 10. The length of the CDR3 is 15 residues. CDR1 is MDHEN, CDR2 SYDVKM, per germline.

This sequence joins TRBV6-1 and TRBJ1-2, with D perhaps TRBD1 (6 bases). V lost 6 bases and J lost 0, with 14 bases in between. Germline V gene data show CDR1 as MNHNS and CDR2 as SASEGT. The CDR3 is 15 amino acids. The CDR3 here is CASRRLDRTNYGYTF. CDR3 bases: TGTGCCAGCAGGAGGCTGGACAGAACTAACTATGGCTACACCTTC.

The chain combines TRBV18 with TRBJ2-7; TRBD2 agrees at 8 bases. Germline values: CDR1 KGHSH, CDR2 LQKENI. The ends lost 3 bases at V and 7 bases at J; junction bases unmatched: 20. The CDR3 loop spans 18 amino acids. The CDR3 nucleotides are TGTGCCAGCTCACCCCCGGGACTAGTGGCGCGGTGGGGAGGGGAGCAGTACTTC. Amino acids: CASSPPGLVARWGGEQYF.

The CDR3: CASSPPGRGKHEQYF. In nucleotides, the CDR3 is TGTGCCAGCAGCCCCCCCGGGCGGGGAAAACACGAGCAGTACTTC. The chain joins TRBV6-6 to TRBJ2-7, with D possibly TRBD2 on 6 matching bases. Germline V gene sequence: CDR1 MNHNY, CDR2 SVGAGI (reference sequence). Trimming cost V 6 bases and J 5 bases, with 20 bases left between them. The CDR3 runs 15 residues.

The CDR3, as DNA: TGTGCCAGTAGTATAGTGGCGACGGGCACCGGGGAGCTGTTTTTT. The encoded protein is CASSIVATGTGELFF. The chain carries TRBV19 and TRBJ2-2; D uncertain. Germline CDR1 is LNHDA and CDR2 is SQIVND (reference sequence). The CDR3 sequence is 15 residues long. The V end was cut by 1 base, the J end by 4 bases, with 10 bases between.

V is TRBV2 and J is TRBJ2-7; D unclear. Trimming shortened V by 5 bases and J by 3 bases, and 5 bases separated the two germline ends. Germline CDR1 reads SNHLY; CDR2 reads FYNNEI. CDR3 length: 11 amino acids. The CDR3 sequence is CASSQRYEQYF. CDR3 nucleotide sequence: TGTGCCAGCAGTCAACGCTACGAGCAGTACTTC.

The genes are TRBV5-1 and TRBJ2-2; D is uncertain. Germline CDR1 SGHRS, CDR2 YFSETQ. The CDR3 extends over 16 amino acids. V lost 4 bases and J lost 1, with 14 bases in between. The CDR3: CASSLRIGENTGELFF. The CDR3 DNA reads as TGCGCCAGCAGCCTCAGAATAGGCGAGAACACCGGGGAGCTGTTTTTT.

The V gene is TRBV19, the J gene TRBJ1-3; tentative D call: TRBD1 (5 bases). The germline V gene encodes CDR1 LNHDA and CDR2 SQIVND (reference sequence). V lost 4 bases and J 0 bases, leaving 13 bases between the germline ends. The length of the CDR3 is 16 residues. This chain's CDR3 is CASSTGHSNSGNTIYF. In DNA, the CDR3 is TGTGCCAGTAGTACTGGACACTCTAACTCTGGAAACACCATATATTTT.